The sequence of this T cell receptor (beta chain) was determined in a study of tissue T cells after allogeneic stem cell transplantation. Data came from immunoSEQ multiplex PCR; TCRdb stores just in-frame clones and leaves some out. This table has approximately 6,500 clones, about 74% appearing once. By share of the sample, this clone is medium-sized. The antigen remains undetermined. The CDR3 extends over 15 amino acids. Trimming took off 3 bases at V and 6 bases at J, with 18 bases between the two ends. Germline lookup yields CDR1 SGHVS and CDR2 FNYEAQ. Whole-study results and caveats: Some tissue clones might be persisting host cells; their alloreactivity or antigen specificity was not determined.

This specimen was tissue from the rectum, taken at autopsy. This chain connects TRBV7-6 to TRBJ2-7; tentative D call: TRBD2 (6 bases). The TCR comes from a woman between 18 and 49 years old with breast cancer. The CDR3 loop reads CASSFSGDFQGEQYF. The CDR3 DNA is TGTGCCAGCAGCTTTTCGGGGGACTTTCAAGGCGAGCAGTACTTC.